This entry features one TCR beta chain sequence. What it binds is not known. The CDR3 contains 15 residues. Per germline, CDR1 MNHEY and CDR2 SVGEGT. J was trimmed by 0 bases and V by 8 bases; bases with no gene match: 4. This record belongs to a study of T cells after yellow fever vaccination. Study-level background: Fractions of low cell number were prepared using SMART-Seq v4 Ultra Low Input. Study-level results: Most primary-vaccination clones recurred post-booster (roughly 96% CD4, 85% to 90% CD8).

One entry per CDR3 protein, called by TCRdb with MiXCR from the 5' RACE reads. The sample carries some 550,000 distinct CDR3 sequences, roughly 21% recorded once. The sequence derives from a man aged 25-45 years who received the YFV17D yellow fever vaccine. Sequencing was performed on PBMCs, taken 15 days after the yellow fever booster vaccination. V gene TRBV6-2 or TRBV6-3 combines with J gene TRBJ2-1; 10 nucleotides match TRBD2. The CDR3 loop is CASRPSGGSYNEQFF. CDR3 bases: TGTGCCAGCCGCCCTAGCGGGGGCTCCTACAATGAGCAGTTCTTC.